Listed below are T cell receptor beta chains from one sample, sequenced in a study of siplizumab effects on memory and regulatory T cells. The protocol was immunoSEQ multiplex PCR, while the TCRdb copy is restricted to in-frame clones and leaves out a portion. The data contain more than 45,000 clones, just over 90% of them singletons. Sequenced input: CD8+ T cells sorted from blood. The receptors stem from a human donor in good health. Each CDR3 is given with its conserved first and last residue. Each record gives: V gene, D gene, J gene, clone size, CDR3 DNA, CDR3 protein. D genes are given only for firm matches. Only some rows state a clone size, as once, few, many or a class for expanded clones.

TRBV9,TRBD1,TRBJ1-5,.,TGTGCCAGCAGCGGTGCGGGACAGGGTATTCAGCCCCAGCATTTT,CASSGAGQGIQPQHF
TRBV7-8,.,TRBJ2-1,.,TGTGCCAGCAACATCGGGCTAGACAATGAGCAGTTCTTC,CASNIGLDNEQFF
TRBV7-9,.,TRBJ1-1,.,TGTGCCAGCAGCTTAGAGGAGGGAACGGTTGAAGCTTTCTTT,CASSLEEGTVEAFF
TRBV7-2,.,TRBJ2-7,.,TGTGCCAGCAGCCCAGGGGCCTTAGGCTCCTACGAGCAGTACTTC,CASSPGALGSYEQYF
TRBV19,.,TRBJ1-1,.,TGTGCCAGTACTCCAGGTGGGACCGCTGAAGCTTTCTTT,CASTPGGTAEAFF
TRBV29-1,TRBD2,TRBJ2-1,.,TGCAGCGTTGTACTAGCGATGCCCCTGAATGAGCAGTTCTTC,CSVVLAMPLNEQFF
TRBV4-2,.,TRBJ1-4,once,TGTGCCAGCAGCAAAGGCACTGCAACTAATGAAAAACTGTTTTTT,CASSKGTATNEKLFF
TRBV27,TRBD2,TRBJ2-5,.,TGTGCCAGCAGCCATTTTAGCGGGCAAGAGACCCAGTACTTC,CASSHFSGQETQYF
TRBV29-1,TRBD2,TRBJ2-7,.,TGCAGCGTTGAGGGAAGCGGGAGAGGTGATGAGCAGTACTTC,CSVEGSGRGDEQYF
TRBV4-1,.,TRBJ2-6,.,TGCGCCAGCAGCCAAGAAACGACCTCTGGGGCCAACGTCCTGACTTTC,CASSQETTSGANVLTF
TRBV7-8,.,TRBJ1-1,.,TGTGCCAGCAGCGTAGGGGGAGGGGGAACTGAAGCTTTCTTT,CASSVGGGGTEAFF
TRBV6-5,TRBD2,TRBJ2-5,once,TGTGCCAGCAAGGGGGGACTAGCGGGAGGGGGGACCCAGTACTTC,CASKGGLAGGGTQYF
TRBV4-1,.,TRBJ1-5,.,TGCGCCAGCAGCCAAGGGATCAGCAATCAGCCCCAGCATTTT,CASSQGISNQPQHF
TRBV6-4,.,TRBJ1-2,.,TGTGCCAGCAGTGGCCATGCAGGGGCGGGAGGCTACACCTTC,CASSGHAGAGGYTF
TRBV2,.,TRBJ2-4,.,TGTGCCAGCAGTGATAAGCTAGCCAAAAACATTCAGTACTTC,CASSDKLAKNIQYF
TRBV30,TRBD1,TRBJ2-7,once,TGTGCCTGGAGCAAACGGGAGACAGGGGTCTACGAGCAGTACTTC,CAWSKRETGVYEQYF
TRBV11-2,TRBD2,TRBJ2-7,.,TGTGCCAGCAGCGGAGGGGCGGGAGGTTACGAGCAGTACTTC,CASSGGAGGYEQYF
TRBV30,.,TRBJ2-1,.,TGTGCCTGGAGGACCTACAATGAGCAGTTCTTC,CAWRTYNEQFF
TRBV5-1,.,TRBJ2-7,.,TGCGCCAGCAGCTTGGCGTCCAGCACCTACGAGCAGTACTTC,CASSLASSTYEQYF
TRBV19,TRBD2,TRBJ2-3,.,TGTGCCAGTAGTATTTGGAGCGGGAGACGAACGGGGTCAGATACGCAGTATTTT,CASSIWSGRRTGSDTQYF
TRBV29-1,TRBD1,TRBJ2-7,once,TGCAGCGCCCGGACAGGGACCCCCTACGAGCAGTACTTC,CSARTGTPYEQYF
TRBV6-4,.,TRBJ1-1,.,TGTGCCAGCAGTGACGGCGAGAACACTGAAGCTTTCTTT,CASSDGENTEAFF
TRBV7-6,TRBD1,TRBJ2-5,.,TGTGCCAGCAGCTCCTCCACAGGGGCGGGAGAGACCCAGTACTTC,CASSSSTGAGETQYF
TRBV7-6,.,TRBJ1-3,.,TGTGCCAGCAGCTATGACAAGAGCTCTGGAAACACCATATATTTT,CASSYDKSSGNTIYF
TRBV2,.,TRBJ2-7,.,TGTGCCAGCAGTGCTGGGCAGGGGGGGAACGAGCAGTACTTC,CASSAGQGGNEQYF
TRBV12-5,.,TRBJ1-1,.,TGTGCTAGTGGTTTGGGGGGGTACACTGAAGCTTTCTTT,CASGLGGYTEAFF
TRBV6-5,TRBD2,TRBJ2-7,.,TGTGCCAGCAGGGGACTAGCCCACGAGCAGTACTTC,CASRGLAHEQYF
TRBV30,.,TRBJ1-6,.,TGTGCCTGGAGTGTCGCGACAGGAGATTCACCCCTCCACTTT,CAWSVATGDSPLHF
TRBV6-5,.,TRBJ2-1,.,TGTGCCAGCAGTTCCAACAGGGAGCAGTTCTTC,CASSSNREQFF
TRBV4-1,TRBD2,TRBJ2-2,.,TGCGCCAGCAGCATAAGCGCGGGAGGGGTCGCCGGGGAGCTGTTTTTT,CASSISAGGVAGELFF
TRBV2,TRBD1,TRBJ2-7,.,TGTGCCAGCTGGGGGGTACAGGGGGAGACCTACGAGCAGTACTTC,CASWGVQGETYEQYF
TRBV11-1,TRBD2,TRBJ2-1,.,TGTGCCAGCAGCCCTCCGGGACTAGCGGGTGAGCAGTTCTTC,CASSPPGLAGEQFF
TRBV5-1,.,TRBJ2-5,.,TGCGCCAGCAGCTTGGCCGGGGAGACCCAGTACTTC,CASSLAGETQYF
TRBV7-2,.,TRBJ1-2,.,TGTGCCAGCAGCATTGGCCTCTATCTTGGCTACACCTTC,CASSIGLYLGYTF